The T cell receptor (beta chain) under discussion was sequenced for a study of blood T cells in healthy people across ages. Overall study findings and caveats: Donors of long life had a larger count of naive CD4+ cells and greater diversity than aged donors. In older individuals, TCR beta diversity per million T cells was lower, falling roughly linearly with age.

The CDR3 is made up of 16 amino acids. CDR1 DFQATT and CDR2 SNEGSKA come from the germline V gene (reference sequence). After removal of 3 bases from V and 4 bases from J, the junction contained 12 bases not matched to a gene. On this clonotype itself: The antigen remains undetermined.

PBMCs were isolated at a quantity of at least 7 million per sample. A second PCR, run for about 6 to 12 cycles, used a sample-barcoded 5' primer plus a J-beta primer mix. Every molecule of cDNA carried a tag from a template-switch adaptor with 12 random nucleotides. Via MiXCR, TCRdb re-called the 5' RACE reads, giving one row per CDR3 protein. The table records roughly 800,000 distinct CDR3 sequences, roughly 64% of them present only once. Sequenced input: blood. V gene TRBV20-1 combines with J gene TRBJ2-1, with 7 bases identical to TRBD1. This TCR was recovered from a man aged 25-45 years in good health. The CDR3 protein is CSASHPPTGIYNEQFF. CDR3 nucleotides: TGCAGTGCTAGTCATCCACCGACAGGGATATACAATGAGCAGTTCTTC.